Shown below are 3 T cell receptor beta chains from a single sample sequenced in a study of blood T cell repertoires in COVID-19 (dated by TCRdb to about 2020). The library was prepared using the immunoSEQ multiplex PCR assay. Not all clones reach the TCRdb copy of this immuneACCESS table, which keeps in-frame sequences only. Checked studies attribute under half of the gap to unresolved V genes and leave the rest unexplained. In all, the sample holds approximately 230,000 clones, and about 90% of those were seen once. The ten largest clones add up to roughly 14% of the sample. Sequences were obtained from PBMCs or T cells enriched from blood (not recorded which). The receptors were sampled from a woman aged 50 to 60 with acute COVID-19.

The chain uses TRBV7-8 and TRBJ1-2; TRBD1 agrees at 8 bases. V lost 4 bases, J lost 6 bases, and 13 bases stayed unmatched. The CDR3 totals 16 residues. Germline V CDR1 and CDR2: SGHVS, FQNEAQ. In DNA form, the CDR3 reads TGTGCCAGCAGCTCAGCGGGACAGGCCCTGAAGAATGGCTACACCTTC. Protein sequence: CASSSAGQALKNGYTF.

The chain recombines TRBV4-2 with TRBJ1-1; D is perhaps TRBD1 (6 bases). Per germline, CDR1 LGHNA and CDR2 YNFKEQ. This CDR3 spans 15 amino acids. Trimming left V 3 bases short and J 0 bases short, with 11 bases between. The CDR3 DNA follows: TGTGCCAGCAGCCACCCGGACAGATTGAACACTGAAGCTTTCTTT. It encodes CASSHPDRLNTEAFF.

The rearrangement uses TRBV3-1 (or the pseudogene TRBV3-2) and TRBJ2-3; 11 bases align to TRBD2. Germline V gene sequence: CDR1 LGHDT, CDR2 YNNKEL (reference sequence). The CDR3 loop spans 16 amino acids. V trimming: 4 bases; J trimming: 3 bases; junction bases outside the gene matches: 6. CDR3 nucleotides: TGTGCCAGCAGCCGGGGGACTAGCGGACCGACAGATACGCAGTATTTT. Its translation: CASSRGTSGPTDTQYF.